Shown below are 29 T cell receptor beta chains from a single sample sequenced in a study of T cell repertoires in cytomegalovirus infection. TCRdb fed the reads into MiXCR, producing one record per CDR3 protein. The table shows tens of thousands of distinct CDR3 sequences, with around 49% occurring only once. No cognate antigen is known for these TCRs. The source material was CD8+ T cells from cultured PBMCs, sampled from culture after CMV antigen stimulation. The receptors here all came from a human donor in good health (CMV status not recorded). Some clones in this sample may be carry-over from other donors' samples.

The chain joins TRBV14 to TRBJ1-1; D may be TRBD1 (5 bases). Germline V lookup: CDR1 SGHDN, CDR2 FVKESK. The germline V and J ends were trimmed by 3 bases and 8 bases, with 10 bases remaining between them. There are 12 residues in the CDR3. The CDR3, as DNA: TGTGCCAGCAGCCATCCCCGGACAGAAGCTTTCTTT. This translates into CASSHPRTEAFF.

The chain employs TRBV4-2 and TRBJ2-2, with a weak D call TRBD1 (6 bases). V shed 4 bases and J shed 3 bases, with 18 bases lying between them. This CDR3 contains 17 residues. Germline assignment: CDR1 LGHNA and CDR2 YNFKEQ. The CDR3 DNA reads TGTGCCAGCAGCCCCAGACAGGACACCCTCTACACCGGGGAGCTGTTTTTT. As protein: CASSPRQDTLYTGELFF.

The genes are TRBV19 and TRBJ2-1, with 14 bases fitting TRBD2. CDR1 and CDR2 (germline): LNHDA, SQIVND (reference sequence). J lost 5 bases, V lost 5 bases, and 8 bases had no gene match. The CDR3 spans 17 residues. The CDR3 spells CASSERLAGGPHNEQFF. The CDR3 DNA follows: TGTGCCAGTAGTGAAAGACTAGCGGGAGGGCCGCACAATGAGCAGTTCTTC. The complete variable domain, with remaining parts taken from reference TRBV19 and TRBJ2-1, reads DGGITQSPKYLFRKEGQNVTLSCEQNLNHDAMYWYRQDPGQGLRLIYYSQIVNDFQKGDIAEGYSVSREKKESFPLTVTSAQKNPTAFYLCASSERLAGGPHNEQFFGPGTRLTVL.

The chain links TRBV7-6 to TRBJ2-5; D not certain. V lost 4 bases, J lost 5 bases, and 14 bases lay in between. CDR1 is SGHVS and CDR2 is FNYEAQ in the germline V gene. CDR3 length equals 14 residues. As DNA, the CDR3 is TGTGCCAGCAGCTCCCGGAATCCCCGGGAGACCCAGTACTTC. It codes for CASSSRNPRETQYF.

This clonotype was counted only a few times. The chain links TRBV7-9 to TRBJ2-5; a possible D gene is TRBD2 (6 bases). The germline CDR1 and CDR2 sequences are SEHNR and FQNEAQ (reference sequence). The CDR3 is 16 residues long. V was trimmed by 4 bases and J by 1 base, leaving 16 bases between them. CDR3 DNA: TGTGCCAGCAGCTCACCGACTAGTACCACCCAAGAGACCCAGTACTTC. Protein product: CASSSPTSTTQETQYF.

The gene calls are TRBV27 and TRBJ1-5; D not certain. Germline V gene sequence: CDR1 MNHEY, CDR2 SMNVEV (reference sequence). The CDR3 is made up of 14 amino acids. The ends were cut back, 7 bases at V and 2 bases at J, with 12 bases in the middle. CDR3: CASTAAGGNQPQHF. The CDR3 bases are TGTGCCAGCACCGCCGCCGGGGGCAATCAGCCCCAGCATTTT.

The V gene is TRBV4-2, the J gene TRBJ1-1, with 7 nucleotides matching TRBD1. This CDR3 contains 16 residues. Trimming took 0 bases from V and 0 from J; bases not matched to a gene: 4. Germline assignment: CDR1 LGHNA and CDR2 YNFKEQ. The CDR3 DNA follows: TGTGCCAGCAGCCAAGAGGGACAGTATATGAACACTGAAGCTTTCTTT. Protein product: CASSQEGQYMNTEAFF.

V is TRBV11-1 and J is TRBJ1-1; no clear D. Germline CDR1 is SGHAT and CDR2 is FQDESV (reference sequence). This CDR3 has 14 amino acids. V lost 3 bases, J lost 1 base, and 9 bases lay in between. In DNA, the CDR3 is TGTGCCAGCAGCTTTGGTGTCGGGAACACTGAAGCTTTCTTT. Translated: CASSFGVGNTEAFF.

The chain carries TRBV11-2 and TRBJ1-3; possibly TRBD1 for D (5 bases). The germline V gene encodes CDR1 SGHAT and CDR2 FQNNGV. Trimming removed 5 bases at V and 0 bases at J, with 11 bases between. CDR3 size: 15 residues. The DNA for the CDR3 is TGTGCCAGCAGCCCCGGGGGTATCTCTGGAAACACCATATATTTT. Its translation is CASSPGGISGNTIYF.

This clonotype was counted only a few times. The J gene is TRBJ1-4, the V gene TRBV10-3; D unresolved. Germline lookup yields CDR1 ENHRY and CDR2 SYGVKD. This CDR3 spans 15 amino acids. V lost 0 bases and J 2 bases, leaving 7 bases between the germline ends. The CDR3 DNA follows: TGTGCCATCAGTGAGTCTCCCGGGACTAATGAAAAACTGTTTTTT. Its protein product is CAISESPGTNEKLFF.

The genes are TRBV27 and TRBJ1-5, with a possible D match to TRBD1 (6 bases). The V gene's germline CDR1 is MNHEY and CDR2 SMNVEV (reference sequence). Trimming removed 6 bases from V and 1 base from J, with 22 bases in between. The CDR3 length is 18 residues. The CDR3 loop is CASRIDMDRELSNQPQHF. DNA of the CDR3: TGTGCCAGCAGAATAGATATGGACAGAGAACTAAGCAATCAGCCCCAGCATTTT.

CDR3: CSGDLTLSNEQFF. In nucleotides, the CDR3 is TGCAGTGGGGACTTGACTCTCTCAAATGAGCAGTTCTTC. The chain combines TRBV20-1 with TRBJ2-1; possible D gene TRBD2, 6 bases. The germline V and J ends were trimmed by 7 bases and 7 bases, with 17 bases remaining between them. This CDR3 is built from 13 residues. The germline gives CDR1 DFQATT, CDR2 SNEGSKA (reference sequence).

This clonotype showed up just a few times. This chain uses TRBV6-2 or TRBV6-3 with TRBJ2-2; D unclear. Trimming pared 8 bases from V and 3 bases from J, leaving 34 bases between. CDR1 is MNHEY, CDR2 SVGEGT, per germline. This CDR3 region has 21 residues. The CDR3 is CASQYFSRVLRWQPDTGELFF. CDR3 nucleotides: TGTGCCAGCCAATATTTCTCCCGGGTCCTTCGGTGGCAACCCGACACCGGGGAGCTGTTTTTT.

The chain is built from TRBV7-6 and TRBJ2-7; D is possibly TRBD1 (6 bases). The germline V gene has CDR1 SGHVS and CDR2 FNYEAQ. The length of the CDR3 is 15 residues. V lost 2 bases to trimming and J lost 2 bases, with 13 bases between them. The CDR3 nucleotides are TGTGCCAGCAGCTTACCGACAGGCCCCCCCTACGAGCAGTACTTC. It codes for CASSLPTGPPYEQYF.

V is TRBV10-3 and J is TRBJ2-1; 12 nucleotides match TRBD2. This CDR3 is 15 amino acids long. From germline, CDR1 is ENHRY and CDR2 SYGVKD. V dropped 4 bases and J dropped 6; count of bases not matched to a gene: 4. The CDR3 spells CAISGLAGVPNEQFF. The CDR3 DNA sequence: TGTGCCATCAGTGGACTAGCGGGAGTTCCCAATGAGCAGTTCTTC.

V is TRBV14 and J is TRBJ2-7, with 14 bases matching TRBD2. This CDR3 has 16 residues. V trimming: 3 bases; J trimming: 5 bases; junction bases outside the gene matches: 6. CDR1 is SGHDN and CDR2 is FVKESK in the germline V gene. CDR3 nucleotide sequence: TGTGCCAGCAGCCAGTCCGGGACTAGCGGGAGAGACGAGCAGTACTTC. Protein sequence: CASSQSGTSGRDEQYF.

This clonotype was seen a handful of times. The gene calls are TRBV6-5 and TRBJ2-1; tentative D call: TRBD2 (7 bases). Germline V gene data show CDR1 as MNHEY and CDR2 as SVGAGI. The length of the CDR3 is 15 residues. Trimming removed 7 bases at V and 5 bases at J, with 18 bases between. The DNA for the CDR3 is TGTGCCAGCACCTGGGGGCGGGGGCCCAACAATGAGCAGTTCTTC. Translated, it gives CASTWGRGPNNEQFF.

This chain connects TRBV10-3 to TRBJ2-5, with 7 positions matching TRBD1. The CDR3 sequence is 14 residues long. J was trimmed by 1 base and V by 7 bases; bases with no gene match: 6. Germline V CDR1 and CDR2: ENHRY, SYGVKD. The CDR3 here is CAINKEGAQETQYF. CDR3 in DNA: TGTGCCATCAACAAAGAGGGGGCCCAAGAGACCCAGTACTTC.

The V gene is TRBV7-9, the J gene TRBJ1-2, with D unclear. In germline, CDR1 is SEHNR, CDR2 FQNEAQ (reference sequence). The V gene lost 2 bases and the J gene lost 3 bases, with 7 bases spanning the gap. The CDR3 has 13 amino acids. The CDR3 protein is CASSLLVDYGYTF. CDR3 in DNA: TGTGCCAGCAGCTTACTAGTCGACTATGGCTACACCTTC.

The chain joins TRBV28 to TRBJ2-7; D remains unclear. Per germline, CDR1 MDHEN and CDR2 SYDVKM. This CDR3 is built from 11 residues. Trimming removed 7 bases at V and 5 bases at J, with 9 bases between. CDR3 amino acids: CASMLWNEQYF. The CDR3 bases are TGTGCCAGCATGTTATGGAACGAGCAGTACTTC. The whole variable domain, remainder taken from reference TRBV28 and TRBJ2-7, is DVKVTQSSRYLVKRTGEKVFLECVQDMDHENMFWYRQDPGLGLRLIYFSYDVKMKEKGDIPEGYSVSREKKERFSLILESASTNQTSMYLCASMLWNEQYFGPGTRLTVT.

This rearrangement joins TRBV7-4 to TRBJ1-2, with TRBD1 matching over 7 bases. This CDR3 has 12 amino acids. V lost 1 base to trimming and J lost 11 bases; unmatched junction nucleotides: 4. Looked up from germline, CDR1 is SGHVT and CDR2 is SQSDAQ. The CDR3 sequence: CASSLGGQAYTF. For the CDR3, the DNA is TGTGCCAGCAGCTTAGGCGGACAGGCTTACACCTTC. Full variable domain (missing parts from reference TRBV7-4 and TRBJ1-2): GAGVSQSPRYKVAKRGRDVALRCDSISGHVTLYWYRQTLGQGSEVLTYSQSDAQRDKSGRPSGRFSAERPERSVSTLKIQRTEQGDSAVYLCASSLGGQAYTFGSGTRLTVV.

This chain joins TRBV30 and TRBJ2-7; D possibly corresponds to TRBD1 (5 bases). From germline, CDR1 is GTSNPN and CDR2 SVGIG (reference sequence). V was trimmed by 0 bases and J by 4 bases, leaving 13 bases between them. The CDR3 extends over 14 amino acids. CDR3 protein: CAWSVGQGAYEQYF. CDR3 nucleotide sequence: TGTGCCTGGAGTGTCGGCCAGGGTGCTTACGAGCAGTACTTC.

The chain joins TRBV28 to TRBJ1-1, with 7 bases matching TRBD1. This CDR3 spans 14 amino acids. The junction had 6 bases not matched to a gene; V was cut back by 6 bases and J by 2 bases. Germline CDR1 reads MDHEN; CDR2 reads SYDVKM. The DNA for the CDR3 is TGTGCCAGCAGGCCCCGGGACAGAAACACTGAAGCTTTCTTT. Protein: CASRPRDRNTEAFF.

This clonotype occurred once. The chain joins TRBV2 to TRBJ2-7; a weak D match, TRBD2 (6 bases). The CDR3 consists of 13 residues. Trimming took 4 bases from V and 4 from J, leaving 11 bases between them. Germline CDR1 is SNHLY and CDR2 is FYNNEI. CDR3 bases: TGTGCCAGCAGTGTCGGGGGTGGATACGAGCAGTACTTC. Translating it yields CASSVGGGYEQYF.

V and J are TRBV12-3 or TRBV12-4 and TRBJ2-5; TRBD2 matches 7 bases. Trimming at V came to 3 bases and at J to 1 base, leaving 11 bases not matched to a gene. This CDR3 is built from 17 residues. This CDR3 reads CASSLRREAPPQETQYF. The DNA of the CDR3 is TGTGCCAGCAGTTTGCGCCGGGAGGCCCCACCCCAAGAGACCCAGTACTTC.

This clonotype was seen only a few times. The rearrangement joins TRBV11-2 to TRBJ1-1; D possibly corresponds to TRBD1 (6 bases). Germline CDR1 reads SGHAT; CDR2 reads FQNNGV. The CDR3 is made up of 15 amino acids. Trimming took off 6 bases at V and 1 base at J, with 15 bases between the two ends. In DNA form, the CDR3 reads TGTGCCAGCAGTCACTTTCAGGGGAGGAACACTGAAGCTTTCTTT. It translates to CASSHFQGRNTEAFF. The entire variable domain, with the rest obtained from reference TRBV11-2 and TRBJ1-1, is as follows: EAGVAQSPRYKIIEKRQSVAFWCNPISGHATLYWYQQILGQGPKLLIQFQNNGVVDDSQLPKDRFSAERLKGVDSTLKIQPAKLEDSAVYLCASSHFQGRNTEAFFGQGTRLTVV.

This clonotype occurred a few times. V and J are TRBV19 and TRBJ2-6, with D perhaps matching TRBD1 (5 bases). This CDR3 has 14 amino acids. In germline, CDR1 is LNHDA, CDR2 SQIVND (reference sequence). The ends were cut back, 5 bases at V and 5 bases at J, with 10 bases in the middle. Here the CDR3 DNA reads TGTGCCAGTAGTGGGGCAGGTTGGGCCAACGTCCTGACTTTC. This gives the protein CASSGAGWANVLTF.

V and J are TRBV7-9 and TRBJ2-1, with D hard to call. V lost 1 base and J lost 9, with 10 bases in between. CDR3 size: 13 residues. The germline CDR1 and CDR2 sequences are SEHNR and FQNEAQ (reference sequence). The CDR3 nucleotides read TGTGCCAGCAGCTTAGTAGCCCCATCTGAGCAGTTCTTC. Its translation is CASSLVAPSEQFF.

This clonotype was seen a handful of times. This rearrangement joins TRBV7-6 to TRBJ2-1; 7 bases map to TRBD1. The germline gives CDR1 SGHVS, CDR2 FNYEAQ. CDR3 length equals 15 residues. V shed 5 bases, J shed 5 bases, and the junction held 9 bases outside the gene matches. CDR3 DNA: TGTGCCAGCAGCCGGCCAGGGCAGGGGGACAATGAGCAGTTCTTC. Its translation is CASSRPGQGDNEQFF.